The T cell receptor beta chain under discussion was sequenced for a study of graft-versus-host responses after intestinal transplantation. Broader study findings: GvH clones occurred in recipient marrow; some first appeared in ileum or blood. Peak circulating GvH clone levels were associated with early post-transplant HvG declines.

With regard to this clone: Its antigen is not known.

The protocol was immunoSEQ multiplex PCR, while the TCRdb copy is restricted to in-frame clones and leaves out a portion. This table has about 81,000 clones, roughly nine tenths appearing once. The CDR3 is 16 residues long. Trimming shortened V by 4 bases and J by 2 bases, and 16 bases separated the two germline ends. Germline V gene lookup returns CDR1 SGHTS and CDR2 YDEGEE. The genes are TRBV5-8 and TRBJ1-3; D is unclear. The sequence derives from a human donor who received an intestinal transplant. The sample here was unstimulated CD4+ T cells sorted from spleen or lymph node cells, taken before intestinal transplant. DNA for the CDR3: TGTGCCAGCAGCCAGAAGGGAGGTATTACTGGAAACACCATATATTTT. Amino acids: CASSQKGGITGNTIYF.